Listed below are T cell receptor beta chains from one sample, sequenced in a study of read filtering for tumor transcriptome and immune sequencing. TCRdb re-derived calls from the reads in MiXCR, one entry per CDR3 protein. The table includes several thousand distinct CDR3 sequences, roughly a quarter detected once. Sequenced sample: a population of CD138-negative cells sorted from bone marrow. These receptors came from a donor aged 40 or older with multiple myeloma. CDR3s include the opening cysteine and the closing phenylalanine or tryptophan. A D gene is named only where the DNA matches it firmly. Part of the rows lack a size; the others show once, few, many or a class for expanded clones.

>TRBJ2-5|NA|many|TRBV25-1
TGTGCCAGCGGACAAGAGACCCAGTACTTC
CASGQETQYF
>TRBJ2-3|TRBD1|many|TRBV7-2
TGTGCCAGCAGTCTTCTGGGACAGGGGGCGTCAGATACGCAGTATTTT
CASSLLGQGASDTQYF
>TRBJ2-3|NA|NA|TRBV4-1
TGCGCCAGCAGCCCCCCTCCTAGCAGCACAGATACGCAGTATTTT
CASSPPPSSTDTQYF
>TRBJ1-1|NA|many|TRBV6-2/TRBV6-3
TGTGCCGTATTCGGGACACCTTACACTGAAGCTTTCTTT
CAVFGTPYTEAFF
>TRBJ2-1|NA|many|TRBV10-2
TGCGCCAGCATACAGGGCAATGAGCAGTTCTTC
CASIQGNEQFF
>TRBJ2-7|NA|many|TRBV7-8
TGTGCCAGCAGCTCCAGGGACTGGGGGGAGCAGTACTTC
CASSSRDWGEQYF
>TRBJ1-3|NA|NA|TRBV4-3
TGCGCCAGCAGCCAAGGGGCAGGGGGAAACACCATATATTTT
CASSQGAGGNTIYF
>TRBJ1-5|TRBD1|many|TRBV20-1
TGCAGTGCAGACTCAGACAGGGAGTGGGGTCAGCCCCAGCATTTT
CSADSDREWGQPQHF
>TRBJ2-2|NA|large|TRBV29-1
TGCAGCGTTTATTACACCGGGGAGCTGTTTTTT
CSVYYTGELFF
>TRBJ2-2|TRBD1|NA|TRBV10-2
TGCGCCAGCAGTGTATTTACAGGGGGCACCGAGGAGCTGTTTTTC
CASSVFTGGTEELFF
>TRBJ2-1|NA|many|TRBV18
TGTGCCAGCTCACCAAGGTCCAGCACAGGCAATGAGCAGTTCTTC
CASSPRSSTGNEQFF